The 15 T cell receptor beta chains in this list originate from one sample, sequenced in a study of blood T cell repertoires in COVID-19. Using immunoSEQ multiplex PCR, the repertoire was profiled, and TCRdb retains in-frame clones only, with some absent. The table lists roughly 250,000 clones, roughly three quarters of them singletons. The sample consisted of peripheral blood. The receptors originated from a woman aged 40 to 55 with active or convalescent COVID-19.

V and J are TRBV7-6 and TRBJ2-3; tentative D call: TRBD2 (6 bases). Germline V lookup: CDR1 SGHVS, CDR2 FNYEAQ. The V gene lost 5 bases and the J gene lost 0 bases, with 15 bases spanning the gap. This CDR3 contains 16 residues. The CDR3 DNA reads as TGTGCCAGCAGCCCCCTATCCGGGGGAAGCACAGATACGCAGTATTTT. The encoded protein is CASSPLSGGSTDTQYF.

This chain connects TRBV7-9 to TRBJ2-7; D may be TRBD1 (6 bases). The CDR3 is 14 residues long. V lost 4 bases and J lost 2, with 12 bases in between. Germline assignment: CDR1 SEHNR and CDR2 FQNEAQ (reference sequence). In nucleotides, the CDR3 is TGTGCCAGCAGCTGGAGAGGACAGACCTACGAGCAGTACTTC. This codes for CASSWRGQTYEQYF.

This chain connects TRBV20-1 to TRBJ2-4; TRBD2 matches at 7 bases. In germline, CDR1 is DFQATT, CDR2 SNEGSKA (reference sequence). The ends lost 3 bases at V and 2 bases at J; junction bases unmatched: 10. The CDR3 has 16 amino acids. The CDR3 nucleotides are TGCAGTGCTAGTCCACTAGCCGGGGGGTCCAAAAACATTCAGTACTTC. Translated, it gives CSASPLAGGSKNIQYF.

This clone was seen a handful of times. The rearrangement links TRBV9 to TRBJ2-1; no firm D call. CDR3 length: 14 residues. The germline V gene encodes CDR1 SGDLS and CDR2 YYNGEE. V was pared by 0 bases and J by 2 bases, with 6 bases between. The CDR3 nucleotides are TGTGCCAGCAGCGTAGCTACTACCTACAATGAGCAGTTCTTC. Its protein product is CASSVATTYNEQFF.

The chain couples TRBV3-1 (or the pseudogene TRBV3-2) to TRBJ1-4; D unclear. V dropped 6 bases and J dropped 10 bases, with 9 bases sitting between them. The germline V gene has CDR1 LGHDT and CDR2 YNNKEL (reference sequence). This CDR3 spans 11 amino acids. CDR3 sequence reads: CASRTEGKLFF. CDR3 nucleotides: TGTGCCAGCAGGACGGAGGGAAAACTGTTTTTT.

J is TRBJ1-5 and V is TRBV6-5, with unresolved D. There are 13 residues in the CDR3. V was cut by 0 bases and J by 7 bases, with 7 bases left in between. Germline V gene data show CDR1 as MNHEY and CDR2 as SVGAGI. In nucleotides, the CDR3 is TGTGCCAGCAGTTACTCGAGAGGGCAGCCCCAGCATTTT. Translation gives CASSYSRGQPQHF.

V and J are TRBV19 and TRBJ1-1; D may be TRBD1 (5 bases). Trimming pared 3 bases from V and 4 bases from J, leaving 18 bases between. The CDR3 is made up of 16 amino acids. Looked up from germline, CDR1 is LNHDA and CDR2 is SQIVND (reference sequence). The CDR3 sequence: CASSIPGSVSTTEAFF. The CDR3 bases are TGTGCCAGTAGTATCCCAGGGTCCGTAAGTACCACTGAAGCTTTCTTT.

A remark on this clone: Just one base apart from a much larger clone, this may be a read error. Distinct nucleotide sequences in the sample also encode this CDR3. The V call is TRBV3-1 (or the pseudogene TRBV3-2), the J call TRBJ1-3; D gene unclear. Germline lookup yields CDR1 LGHDT and CDR2 YNNKEL (reference sequence). There are 15 residues in the CDR3. The V gene lost 1 base and the J gene lost 0 bases, with 7 bases spanning the gap. CDR3 residues: CASSQVVLSGNTIYF. Written as DNA, the CDR3 is TGTGCCAGCAGCCAAGTAGTCCTCTCTGGAAACACCATATATTTT.

The chain combines TRBV10-3 with TRBJ1-1, with D perhaps matching TRBD1 (6 bases). This CDR3 comprises 15 residues. Germline V gives CDR1 ENHRY, CDR2 SYGVKD. Trimming stripped 11 bases from V and 1 base from J, with 20 bases between. CDR3 nucleotide sequence: TGTGCCGCCTCCGCGGGGGGGCACGGGAACACTGAAGCTTTCTTT. The encoded protein is CAASAGGHGNTEAFF.

This clone occurred once. DNA of the CDR3: TGCGCCAGCAGCCAAGGTCGGGATCCTAATGAAAAACTGTTTTTT. It yields the protein CASSQGRDPNEKLFF. This chain connects TRBV4-1 to TRBJ1-4, with D hard to call. Between the trimmed V and J ends, which lost 1 base and 3 bases, there was a span of 9 bases. Germline CDR1 is MGHRA and CDR2 is YSYEKL. The CDR3 runs 15 residues.

This chain uses TRBV28 with TRBJ1-5, with 9 nucleotides matching TRBD1. CDR1 is MDHEN, CDR2 SYDVKM, per germline. J was trimmed by 2 bases and V by 10 bases; bases with no gene match: 6. The CDR3 sequence is 14 residues long. The CDR3 bases are TGTGCCATTGACAGGGGGGGCGGCAATCAGCCCCAGCATTTT. Translated, it gives CAIDRGGGNQPQHF.

This chain joins TRBV5-4 and TRBJ2-5, with 13 nucleotides matching TRBD2. Trimming at V came to 4 bases and at J to 2 bases, leaving 5 bases not matched to a gene. CDR3 size: 16 residues. CDR1 SGHNT and CDR2 YYREEE come from the germline V gene (reference sequence). The CDR3 bases are TGTGCCAGCAGCCTACTAGCGGGGGGGCTACAAGAGACCCAGTACTTC. Translation: CASSLLAGGLQETQYF.

This chain joins TRBV9 and TRBJ1-2; unclear D gene. Per the germline V gene, CDR1 is SGDLS and CDR2 is YYNGEE. V was pared by 3 bases and J by 2 bases, with 8 bases between. The CDR3 length is 13 residues. CDR3 nucleotides: TGTGCCAGCAGCGACGGGAGGAACTATGGCTACACCTTC. Protein sequence: CASSDGRNYGYTF.

J is TRBJ1-2 and V is TRBV28; D possibly corresponds to TRBD1 (5 bases). The V and J ends lost 2 bases and 7 bases respectively, with 17 bases between them. The CDR3 spans 15 residues. Germline assignment: CDR1 MDHEN and CDR2 SYDVKM. CDR3 loop: CASSLKTLGGRGYTF. DNA of the CDR3: TGTGCCAGCAGTTTAAAGACCTTGGGGGGTCGTGGCTACACCTTC.

The chain is built from TRBV6-1 and TRBJ1-2; tentatively, D is TRBD1 (6 bases). V gave up 2 bases and J gave up 5 bases, with 15 bases separating them. The CDR3 consists of 15 residues. Germline V lookup: CDR1 MNHNS, CDR2 SASEGT. The DNA for the CDR3 is TGTGCCAGCAGTGAATCCCAGGGGCGCCGGTATGGCTACACCTTC. It codes for CASSESQGRRYGYTF.